These 17 T cell receptor beta chains share one sample of origin, sequenced in a study of T cell repertoires in cytomegalovirus infection. Via MiXCR, TCRdb re-called the reads, giving one row per CDR3 protein. The repertoire consists of over 300,000 distinct CDR3 sequences, with 9% to 9.5% occurring once and the leading ten covering about 4.5%. The sample comprised PBMCs. These receptors were collected from a human donor in good health (CMV status not recorded). Some clones in this sample may be carry-over from other donors' samples.

This clonotype appeared a few times. The CDR3 loop reads CSAKGLAGRETQYF. CDR3 DNA: TGCAGTGCCAAGGGACTAGCCGGTCGAGAGACCCAGTACTTC. The chain carries TRBV20-1 and TRBJ2-5, with 9 bases lining up with TRBD2. The ends lost 6 bases at V and 4 bases at J; junction bases unmatched: 9. The CDR3 is 14 residues long. Germline V gene data show CDR1 as DFQATT and CDR2 as SNEGSKA (reference sequence).

V is TRBV6-2 or TRBV6-3 and J is TRBJ1-1; D is undetermined. V gave up 2 bases and J gave up 6 bases, with 10 bases separating them. CDR3 length: 13 residues. Germline V gives CDR1 MNHEY, CDR2 SVGEGT. The CDR3 sequence is CASSYPDPAEAFF. CDR3 DNA sequence: TGTGCCAGCAGTTACCCCGACCCCGCTGAAGCTTTCTTT.

This clonotype was seen many times. The rearrangement joins TRBV5-4 to TRBJ2-2, with TRBD2 matching over 13 bases. With V trimmed by 0 bases and J by 1 base, 3 bases remained unmatched. CDR1 and CDR2 (germline): SGHNT, YYREEE (reference sequence). The CDR3 sequence is 18 residues long. DNA for the CDR3: TGTGCCAGCAGCTTGGAGACTAGCGGGAGGAGGAACACCGGGGAGCTGTTTTTT. It specifies CASSLETSGRRNTGELFF. The whole variable domain, filled in from reference TRBV5-4 and TRBJ2-2, reads ETGVTQSPTHLIKTRGQQVTLRCSSQSGHNTVSWYQQALGQGPQFIFQYYREEENGRGNFPPRFSGLQFPNYSSELNVNALELDDSALYLCASSLETSGRRNTGELFFGEGSRLTVL.

This clonotype was recorded at least ten times. The chain couples TRBV7-9 to TRBJ2-4, with D perhaps TRBD2 (5 bases). Per germline, CDR1 SEHNR and CDR2 FQNEAQ (reference sequence). There are 13 residues in the CDR3. V lost 6 bases and J 8 bases, leaving 14 bases between the germline ends. The CDR3 nucleotides are TGTGCCAGCAGTTCACCCGGGGAAGACATTCAGTACTTC. This sequence encodes CASSSPGEDIQYF.

This rearrangement joins TRBV27 to TRBJ1-1, with 9 bases fitting TRBD1. The CDR3 totals 16 residues. V shed 5 bases, J shed 4 bases, and the junction held 11 bases outside the gene matches. Germline values: CDR1 MNHEY, CDR2 SMNVEV (reference sequence). CDR3 region: CASSARRDRDPTEAFF. The DNA of the CDR3 is TGTGCCAGCAGTGCCCGCCGGGACAGGGATCCCACTGAAGCTTTCTTT.

The V and J genes are TRBV29-1 and TRBJ1-2; D not certain. The CDR3 has 11 amino acids. V lost 4 bases, J lost 0 bases, and 3 bases lay in between. Germline CDR1 is SQVTM and CDR2 is ANQGSEA. CDR3 in amino acids: CSVGANYGYTF. The CDR3 nucleotides are TGCAGCGTTGGAGCTAACTATGGCTACACCTTC.

This clonotype was seen more than once but under ten times. The chain has TRBV12-3 or TRBV12-4 and TRBJ1-4; a weak D match, TRBD1 (6 bases). The CDR3 sequence is 17 residues long. V lost 5 bases and J lost 3, with 19 bases in between. The CDR3 region is CASSLQGRVSANEKLFF. CDR3 DNA sequence: TGTGCCAGCAGTCTACAGGGACGGGTCAGTGCTAATGAAAAACTGTTTTTT.

This clonotype has at least ten counts. V and J are TRBV7-6 and TRBJ1-6, with D unclear. The CDR3 is made up of 13 amino acids. Germline V CDR1 and CDR2: SGHVS, FNYEAQ. V lost 3 bases to trimming and J lost 6 bases, with 6 bases between them. CDR3 coding DNA: TGTGCCAGCAGCTTTGGGCCTAATTCACCCCTCCACTTT. It specifies CASSFGPNSPLHF.

This clonotype occurred a few times. The chain joins TRBV7-9 to TRBJ1-1; TRBD1 matches at 9 bases. J lost 4 bases, V lost 5 bases, and 8 bases had no gene match. Germline CDR1 reads SEHNR; CDR2 reads FQNEAQ (reference sequence). There are 15 residues in the CDR3. The CDR3 here is CASSVWTGDGTEAFF. DNA for the CDR3: TGTGCCAGCAGCGTGTGGACAGGGGATGGCACTGAAGCTTTCTTT.

This clonotype appeared a few times. The CDR3 spells CASSFLHSVNYNEQFF. In DNA form, the CDR3 reads TGTGCCAGCAGCTTTTTACATAGCGTCAATTACAATGAGCAGTTCTTC. The chain is built from TRBV11-2 and TRBJ2-1; D possibly corresponds to TRBD2 (5 bases). Germline-derived CDR1 and CDR2 are SGHAT and FQNNGV. The CDR3 extends over 16 amino acids. The V end lost 3 bases, the J end lost 4 bases, and 16 bases lay between the germline ends.

The table lists this clonotype with many counts. The chain employs TRBV7-6 and TRBJ2-1, with 10 nucleotides matching TRBD1. This CDR3 is built from 15 residues. Germline-derived CDR1 and CDR2 are SGHVS and FNYEAQ. V was clipped by 5 bases and J by 4 bases; unmatched bases: 5. In DNA, the CDR3 is TGTGCCAGCAGCCGCGACAGGGGGCTTTACAATGAGCAGTTCTTC. It yields the protein CASSRDRGLYNEQFF.

This chain connects TRBV27 to TRBJ2-1; D ambiguous. V dropped 1 base and J dropped 5 bases, with 12 bases sitting between them. Germline CDR1 is MNHEY and CDR2 is SMNVEV (reference sequence). This CDR3 has 15 amino acids. This CDR3 is CASSLWVGMDNEQFF. The DNA for the CDR3 is TGTGCCAGCAGTTTATGGGTAGGGATGGACAATGAGCAGTTCTTC.

This chain links TRBV20-1 with TRBJ2-7, with 8 bases lining up with TRBD2. Germline CDR1 is DFQATT and CDR2 is SNEGSKA (reference sequence). The CDR3 sequence is 14 residues long. The V segment lost 6 bases and the J segment 6 bases; nucleotides outside the gene matches: 13. CDR3 sequence: CSAKNSGRIREQYF. As DNA, the CDR3 is TGCAGTGCCAAGAACAGCGGGAGAATACGCGAGCAGTACTTC.

As concerns this clonotype: A read error may explain this, as a much larger clone is one base away. Because the CDR3 is missing its conserved closing phenylalanine or tryptophan, this is likely a read error. This chain uses TRBV6-2 or TRBV6-3 with TRBJ2-1, with D perhaps matching TRBD1 or TRBD2 (5 bases each). Germline loops: CDR1 MNHEY, CDR2 SVGEGT. This CDR3 contains 14 residues. Trimming cost V 7 bases and J 5 bases, with 15 bases left between them. The DNA for the CDR3 is TGTGCCAGCACTAACTGGGACGACGACAATGAGCAGTTCTAC. Translated: CASTNWDDDNEQFY.

The table lists this clonotype with many counts. The CDR3 coding sequence is TGTGCCAGCCAGGGACAGGGAGGGACCGGGGAGCTGTTTTTT. It translates to CASQGQGGTGELFF. This chain links TRBV12-3 or TRBV12-4 with TRBJ2-2; 9 bases align to TRBD1. The CDR3 covers 14 residues. V lost 8 bases and J lost 5; bases outside the gene matches: 6.

This clonotype was seen only a few times. The genes are TRBV10-3 and TRBJ2-5; D possibly corresponds to TRBD1 (5 bases). Germline CDR1 is ENHRY and CDR2 is SYGVKD. V was shortened by 2 bases and J by 7 bases, with 11 bases between the two germline ends. This CDR3 is built from 13 residues. The CDR3 coding sequence is TGTGCCATCAGTGAGACAAGTCAGGGGACCCAGTACTTC. Protein sequence: CAISETSQGTQYF.

This clonotype was recorded at least ten times. The J gene is TRBJ2-1, the V gene TRBV12-3 or TRBV12-4; D ambiguous. There are 14 residues in the CDR3. V was clipped by 9 bases and J by 5 bases, with 17 bases between them. CDR3 sequence: CASLEVISHNEQFF. The CDR3 DNA reads as TGTGCCAGTTTAGAGGTCATTAGCCACAATGAGCAGTTCTTC.